This is a list of T cell receptor beta chains from one sample in a study of early T cells in non-severe SARS-CoV-2 infection. TCRdb called the 5' RACE reads again in MiXCR, with one record for every CDR3 protein. In the table there are around 30,000 distinct CDR3 sequences, 5.6% of which are singletons. Sequencing input: whole blood. The receptors here all came from an adult who was a healthcare worker with PCR-confirmed SARS-CoV-2 infection or an uninfected control (not recorded which). Both conserved end residues are part of each CDR3. The order of the fields is J gene, V gene, D gene, clone size, CDR3 protein, CDR3 DNA. The D gene is left open where the match is weak. Some rows mark clone size as missing; the rest say once, few, many or name a class of expanded clone.

TRBJ2-7	TRBV7-2	TRBD2	NA	CASSSVLAGGPREQYF	TGTGCCAGCAGCTCCGTCCTAGCGGGAGGGCCGAGGGAGCAGTACTTC
TRBJ2-5	TRBV20-1	TRBD2	many	CSARDIAGGETQYF	TGCAGTGCTAGAGATATAGCGGGGGGGGAGACCCAGTACTTC
TRBJ2-6	TRBV6-5	TRBD1	NA	CASSYRGTVSSGANVLTF	TGTGCCAGCAGTTATAGAGGGACAGTGAGCTCTGGGGCCAACGTCCTGACTTTC
TRBJ2-1	TRBV20-1	NA	many	CSAPQGLHNEQFF	TGCAGTGCTCCACAGGGTCTCCACAATGAGCAGTTCTTC
TRBJ1-3	TRBV7-2	NA	many	CASSTHPGNTIYF	TGTGCCAGCAGCACCCATCCTGGAAACACCATATATTTT
TRBJ1-4	TRBV14	NA	many	CASSSNPRQATNEKLFF	TGTGCCAGCAGCTCAAACCCCCGACAGGCAACTAATGAAAAACTGTTTTTT
TRBJ1-2	TRBV24-1	TRBD1	NA	CAIGQGERYGYTF	TGTGCCATAGGACAGGGGGAACGGTATGGCTACACCTTC
TRBJ2-1	TRBV12-3/TRBV12-4	TRBD2	many	CASSRSGGNEQFF	TGTGCCAGCAGCCGTAGCGGGGGCAATGAGCAGTTCTTC
TRBJ2-1	TRBV21-1	NA	few	CASSKDLPIYGEQFF	TGTGCCAGCAGCAAAGACTTGCCAATTTACGGTGAGCAGTTCTTC
TRBJ1-5	TRBV7-9	NA	many	CASSFDNQPQHF	TGTGCCAGCAGCTTTGACAATCAGCCCCAGCATTTT
TRBJ2-5	TRBV7-9	NA	many	CASSLGRSGFETQYF	TGTGCCAGCAGCTTAGGTCGGAGCGGGTTTGAGACCCAGTACTTC
TRBJ2-7	TRBV30	TRBD2	many	CAWSASGYEQYF	TGTGCCTGGAGTGCTAGCGGCTACGAGCAGTACTTC
TRBJ1-3	TRBV19	NA	many	CATLPGGLRGNTIYF	TGTGCCACCCTACCGGGGGGCTTGCGTGGAAACACCATATATTTT
TRBJ2-3	TRBV4-2	NA	many	CASSRPRGSDTQYF	TGTGCCAGCAGCCGGCCAAGGGGGTCAGATACGCAGTATTTT
TRBJ2-3	TRBV7-9	NA	medium-sized	CASSSTGRTDTQYF	TGTGCCAGCAGCTCGACAGGGAGGACAGATACGCAGTATTTT
TRBJ2-7	TRBV28	TRBD1	NA	CASSLPGGPLEQYF	TGTGCCAGCAGTTTGCCAGGGGGCCCCCTCGAGCAGTACTTC
TRBJ1-6	TRBV6-5	TRBD1	many	CASSAQGFHSPLHF	TGTGCCAGCAGCGCACAGGGGTTTCATTCACCCCTCCACTTT
TRBJ2-3	TRBV7-8	TRBD2	many	CASSKTTSGDTQYF	TGTGCCAGCAGCAAAACGACTAGCGGTGATACGCAGTATTTT
TRBJ2-7	TRBV27	TRBD1	NA	CASSDRGSEQYF	TGTGCCAGCAGTGACAGGGGTAGCGAGCAGTACTTC
TRBJ2-3	TRBV12-3/TRBV12-4	NA	many	CASSHRADTQYF	TGTGCCAGCAGCCACCGAGCAGATACGCAGTATTTT
TRBJ2-2	TRBV7-8	NA	few	CASSLGRGGTGELFF	TGTGCCAGCAGCTTAGGGCGGGGAGGCACCGGGGAGCTGTTTTTT
TRBJ1-1	TRBV12-3/TRBV12-4	NA	NA	CASSLTDGAFF	TGTGCCAGCAGTTTGACGGATGGAGCTTTCTTT
TRBJ2-3	TRBV20-1	TRBD2	many	CSASTGTSGGVLTDTQYF	TGCAGTGCTAGTACCGGGACTAGCGGGGGGGTCCTCACAGATACGCAGTATTTT
TRBJ2-5	TRBV12-3/TRBV12-4	TRBD2	many	CASSQRGTSGGKETQYF	TGTGCCAGCAGCCAAAGAGGGACTAGCGGGGGAAAAGAGACCCAGTACTTC
TRBJ2-7	TRBV7-2	TRBD1	NA	CASSQRQGTLSEQYF	TGTGCCAGCAGCCAAAGACAGGGAACCCTTAGTGAGCAGTACTTC
TRBJ1-4	TRBV7-9	TRBD1	many	CASSPDRGRPDNEKLFF	TGTGCCAGCAGCCCAGACAGGGGGCGACCCGATAATGAAAAACTGTTTTTT